This TCR beta chain stems from a study of blood T cell repertoires in COVID-19. The overall study: In each case, the material was cDNA or gDNA derived from T cells, B-cell-depleted T cells, or PBMCs.

V was cut by 2 bases and J by 3 bases, with 6 bases left in between. This CDR3 is built from 13 residues. Germline V gene sequence: CDR1 MNHNY, CDR2 SVGAGI (reference sequence). How the authors handled the data: The authors estimated nucleated cell counts from reference gene primer amplification. TCRdb's copy holds only in-frame clones and misses some; the assay was immunoSEQ multiplex PCR. D and trimming come from the DNA, and the V and J calls and clone size come from that table. The repertoire has tens of thousands of clones, 75% to 95% of them found once; the top ten carry under 2.5%. The source material was peripheral blood. This chain links TRBV6-6 with TRBJ2-3; D is perhaps TRBD2 (6 bases). This receptor was identified in a human donor with active COVID-19. The donor label of this sample is uncertain. CDR3 DNA: TGTGCCAGCAGTTACGCGGGAACAGATACGCAGTATTTT. This sequence encodes CASSYAGTDTQYF.